This entry describes one T cell receptor (beta chain). This entry comes from a study of blood T cell repertoires in COVID-19. Study details: From T cells, B-cell-depleted T cells, or PBMCs came the material, which was cDNA or gDNA.

The CDR3 loop spans 14 amino acids. Germline CDR1 reads SEHNR; CDR2 reads FQNEAQ (reference sequence). V lost 1 base and J lost 6, with 12 bases in between. Source study methods: Amplification from reference gene primers served as the basis for estimated nucleated cell counts. Profiled with immunoSEQ multiplex PCR; TCRdb holds only in-frame clones, not every one. The DNA was the basis for D and trimming; V, J and clone size are from that table. Of some 140,000 clones in the sample, about four fifths were seen once. The source of this sequence is a man in his sixties with acute or convalescent COVID-19. The chain carries TRBV7-9 and TRBJ1-1; no definite D call. Specimen: peripheral blood. CDR3 in amino acids: CASSLDLLVSEAFF. The DNA of the CDR3 is TGTGCCAGCAGCTTAGACTTGCTCGTCTCTGAAGCTTTCTTT.